The clone carrying this TCR beta chain occurred many times. Its antigen remains unidentified. Read coverage stops 3 residues before the CDR3 terminus; the germline J gene supplies the remainder. The data originate from a study of T cell clonality in common variable immunodeficiency. Unmatched junction bases numbered 7, after V lost 8 bases and J lost 3 bases. The CDR3 spans 14 residues. Germline V gene sequence: CDR1 SGHTA, CDR2 FQGNSA. Study observations and caveats: Compared with healthy controls, CVID subjects showed increased TCRbeta clonality, mostly in about a third.

TCRdb's table, derived via immunoSEQ multiplex PCR, lists solely in-frame clones and lacks some. Recorded here are about 37,000 clones, none singletons. The sample taken for sequencing was peripheral blood mononuclear cells. V and J are TRBV7-2 and TRBJ2-1; 7 bases map to TRBD2. The sequence came from a person aged 18 to 70 in good health. The covered CDR3 bases are TGTGCCAGCTGCGGGCTAGCGGACTACAATGAG. Protein sequence: CASCGLADYNE. The CDR3, in full, reads CASCGLADYNEQFF.